One T cell receptor beta chain is described in this entry. These data belong to a study of blood T cell repertoires in COVID-19. As for the study in general: Some COVID-19 samples were acute and others convalescent; all came from the United States, Italy and Spain. In each case, the material was cDNA or gDNA derived from T cells, B-cell-depleted T cells, or PBMCs.

The protocol was immunoSEQ multiplex PCR, while the TCRdb copy is restricted to in-frame clones and leaves out a portion. Here the sample spans about 200,000 clones, approximately 85% being singletons. CDR3 length: 14 residues. V lost 4 bases and J 1 base, leaving 7 bases between the germline ends. Per germline, CDR1 KGHDR and CDR2 SFDVKD. V is TRBV24-1 and J is TRBJ1-5; D not resolved. This clonotype was sampled from a woman aged 70-85 years with COVID-19, enrolled during active disease. The sample comprised peripheral blood. The CDR3 loop is CATSDPGSNQPQHF. The CDR3, as DNA: TGTGCCACCAGTGACCCCGGGAGCAATCAGCCCCAGCATTTT.